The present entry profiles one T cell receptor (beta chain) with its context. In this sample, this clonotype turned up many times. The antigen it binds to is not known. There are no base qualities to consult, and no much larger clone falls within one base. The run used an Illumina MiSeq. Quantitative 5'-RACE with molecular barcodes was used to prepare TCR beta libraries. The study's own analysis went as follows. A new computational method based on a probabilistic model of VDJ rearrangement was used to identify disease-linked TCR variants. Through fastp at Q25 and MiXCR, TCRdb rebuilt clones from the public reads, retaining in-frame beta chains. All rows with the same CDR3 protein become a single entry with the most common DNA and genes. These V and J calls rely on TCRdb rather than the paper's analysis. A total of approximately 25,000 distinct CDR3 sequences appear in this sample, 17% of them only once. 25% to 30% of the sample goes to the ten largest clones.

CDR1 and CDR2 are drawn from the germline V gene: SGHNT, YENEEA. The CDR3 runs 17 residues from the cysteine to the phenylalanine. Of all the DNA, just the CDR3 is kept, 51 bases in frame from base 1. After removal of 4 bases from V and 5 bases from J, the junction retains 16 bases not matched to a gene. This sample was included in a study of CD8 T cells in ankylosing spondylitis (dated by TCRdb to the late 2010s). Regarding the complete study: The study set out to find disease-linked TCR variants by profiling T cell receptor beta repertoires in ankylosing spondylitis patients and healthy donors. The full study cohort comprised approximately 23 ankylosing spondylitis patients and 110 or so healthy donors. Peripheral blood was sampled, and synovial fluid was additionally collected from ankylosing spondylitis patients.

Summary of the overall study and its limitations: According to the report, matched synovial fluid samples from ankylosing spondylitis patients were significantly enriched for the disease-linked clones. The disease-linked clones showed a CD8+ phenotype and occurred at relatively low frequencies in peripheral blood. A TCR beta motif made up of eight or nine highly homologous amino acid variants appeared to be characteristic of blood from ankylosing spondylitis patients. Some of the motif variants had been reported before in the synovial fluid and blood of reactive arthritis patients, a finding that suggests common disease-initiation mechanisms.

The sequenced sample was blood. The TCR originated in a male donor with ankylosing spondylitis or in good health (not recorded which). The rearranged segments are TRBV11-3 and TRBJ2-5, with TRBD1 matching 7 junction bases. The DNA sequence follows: TGTGCCAGCAGCTCCCGACAGGGAAGAAAGGAATGGGAGACCCAGTACTTC. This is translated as CASSSRQGRKEWETQYF.